A selection of T cell receptor beta chains follows, all from one sample in a study of blood T cells in healthy people across ages. TCRdb reanalysed the 5' RACE reads using MiXCR and keeps one entry per CDR3 protein. The repertoire consists of 2 million or so distinct CDR3 sequences, with roughly 49% occurring once and the leading ten covering over 2%. What was sequenced was blood. The receptor source for this set is a woman aged 35 to 49 in good health. Each CDR3 is given with its conserved first and last residue. Fields, in order: CDR3 protein, CDR3 DNA, clone size, J gene, D gene, V gene. The D gene is left open where the match is weak. Expanded clones get a size class; other rows say once, few or many, or leave the size out.

CDR3 protein: CASSQERTGSSQPQHF
CDR3 DNA: TGCGCCAGCAGCCAGGAAAGGACAGGGAGTTCTCAGCCCCAGCATTTT
clone size: NA
J gene: TRBJ1-5
D gene: TRBD1
V gene: TRBV4-3

CDR3 protein: CASSPPKGYGYTF
CDR3 DNA: TGTGCCAGCAGTCCCCCCAAGGGCTATGGCTACACCTTC
clone size: many
J gene: TRBJ1-2
D gene: NA
V gene: TRBV28

CDR3 protein: CATKGDRGPSNEQYF
CDR3 DNA: TGTGCCACAAAGGGGGACAGGGGGCCTTCCAATGAGCAGTACTTC
clone size: NA
J gene: TRBJ2-5
D gene: TRBD1
V gene: TRBV6-5

CDR3 protein: CASSPMKFNQPQHF
CDR3 DNA: TGTGCCAGCAGCCCCATGAAATTCAATCAGCCCCAGCATTTT
clone size: NA
J gene: TRBJ1-5
D gene: NA
V gene: TRBV5-5

CDR3 protein: CASSQVLGGARSYEQYF
CDR3 DNA: TGTGCCAGCAGCCAAGTCCTTGGGGGGGCGCGGAGCTACGAGCAGTACTTC
clone size: few
J gene: TRBJ2-7
D gene: NA
V gene: TRBV3-1

CDR3 protein: CASSLDSSYGYTF
CDR3 DNA: TGTGCCAGCAGCTTAGACAGCTCCTATGGCTACACCTTC
clone size: many
J gene: TRBJ1-2
D gene: NA
V gene: TRBV5-1

CDR3 protein: CASSPDRGPDTQYF
CDR3 DNA: TGTGCCAGCAGTCCCGACAGGGGACCAGATACGCAGTATTTT
clone size: few
J gene: TRBJ2-3
D gene: TRBD1
V gene: TRBV6-5

CDR3 protein: CSARDRAAYEQYF
CDR3 DNA: TGCAGTGCTAGAGATCGGGCAGCCTACGAGCAGTACTTC
clone size: NA
J gene: TRBJ2-7
D gene: NA
V gene: TRBV20-1

CDR3 protein: CASSQGIRGANTGELFF
CDR3 DNA: TGTGCCAGCAGCCAAGGTATACGGGGCGCGAACACCGGGGAGCTGTTTTTT
clone size: NA
J gene: TRBJ2-2
D gene: NA
V gene: TRBV4-2

CDR3 protein: CASSHSSGTGAKNIQYF
CDR3 DNA: TGTGCCAGCAGCCATAGCAGCGGGACAGGAGCCAAAAACATTCAGTACTTC
clone size: once
J gene: TRBJ2-4
D gene: NA
V gene: TRBV11-2

CDR3 protein: CSASEAGGLKTQYF
CDR3 DNA: TGCAGTGCTAGCGAAGCGGGGGGGTTGAAGACCCAGTACTTC
clone size: NA
J gene: TRBJ2-5
D gene: TRBD2
V gene: TRBV20-1

CDR3 protein: CVSSPREQGGNEQFF
CDR3 DNA: TGTGTCAGCTCACCACGAGAACAGGGGGGCAATGAGCAGTTCTTC
clone size: NA
J gene: TRBJ2-1
D gene: TRBD1
V gene: TRBV18

CDR3 protein: CASTLRGFLYEQYF
CDR3 DNA: TGTGCCAGCACCTTAAGGGGTTTTCTCTACGAGCAGTACTTC
clone size: NA
J gene: TRBJ2-7
D gene: NA
V gene: TRBV6-2/TRBV6-3

CDR3 protein: CASRREQDFYGYTF
CDR3 DNA: TGTGCCAGCAGACGCGAACAGGACTTCTATGGCTACACCTTC
clone size: NA
J gene: TRBJ1-2
D gene: NA
V gene: TRBV6-6

CDR3 protein: CSASRESGSFSYSPLHF
CDR3 DNA: TGCAGTGCTAGTAGGGAGAGTGGCAGTTTTTCCTATTCACCCCTCCACTTT
clone size: NA
J gene: TRBJ1-6
D gene: NA
V gene: TRBV20-1

CDR3 protein: CASSLGGRKAEAFF
CDR3 DNA: TGTGCCAGCAGCTTAGGAGGACGGAAGGCTGAAGCTTTCTTT
clone size: NA
J gene: TRBJ1-1
D gene: NA
V gene: TRBV7-3

CDR3 protein: CASSLSGAGPYGYTF
CDR3 DNA: TGTGCCAGCAGCTTGTCAGGGGCAGGACCCTATGGCTACACCTTC
clone size: NA
J gene: TRBJ1-2
D gene: NA
V gene: TRBV11-2

CDR3 protein: CASSSTGPRETQYF
CDR3 DNA: TGTGCCAGCAGCTCGACAGGCCCGAGAGAGACCCAGTACTTC
clone size: many
J gene: TRBJ2-5
D gene: NA
V gene: TRBV7-2

CDR3 protein: CASSPSGGEVDNEQYF
CDR3 DNA: TGTGCCAGCAGTCCTAGCGGGGGGGAAGTAGACAATGAGCAGTACTTC
clone size: NA
J gene: TRBJ2-5
D gene: TRBD2
V gene: TRBV27

CDR3 protein: CSAPDFYGYTF
CDR3 DNA: TGCAGTGCACCGGACTTCTATGGCTACACCTTC
clone size: NA
J gene: TRBJ1-2
D gene: NA
V gene: TRBV20-1

CDR3 protein: CASRAGTGSTDTQYF
CDR3 DNA: TGCGCCAGCAGGGCCGGGACAGGGAGCACAGATACGCAGTATTTT
clone size: NA
J gene: TRBJ2-3
D gene: TRBD1
V gene: TRBV5-1

CDR3 protein: CSARASGGINSPLHF
CDR3 DNA: TGCAGTGCCCGGGCCTCGGGGGGAATTAATTCACCCCTCCACTTT
clone size: few
J gene: TRBJ1-6
D gene: NA
V gene: TRBV20-1

CDR3 protein: CASSQGGSGGVGNEQFF
CDR3 DNA: TGCGCCAGCAGCCAAGGGGGCAGCGGGGGGGTTGGCAATGAGCAGTTCTTC
clone size: few
J gene: TRBJ2-1
D gene: TRBD2
V gene: TRBV4-1

CDR3 protein: CASSLELAGAPYDDEQFF
CDR3 DNA: TGCGCCAGCAGCTTGGAGCTAGCGGGGGCCCCCTATGACGATGAGCAGTTCTTC
clone size: NA
J gene: TRBJ2-1
D gene: TRBD2
V gene: TRBV5-1

CDR3 protein: CSASPPWQPQHF
CDR3 DNA: TGCAGTGCTAGCCCCCCTTGGCAGCCCCAGCATTTT
clone size: NA
J gene: TRBJ1-5
D gene: NA
V gene: TRBV20-1

CDR3 protein: CASSNKRGGRDTQYF
CDR3 DNA: TGTGCCAGCAGCAACAAAAGAGGGGGGCGAGATACGCAGTATTTT
clone size: NA
J gene: TRBJ2-3
D gene: NA
V gene: TRBV28

CDR3 protein: CASSYATGTSSGYTF
CDR3 DNA: TGTGCCAGCAGTTACGCGACAGGGACCTCTTCCGGCTACACCTTC
clone size: NA
J gene: TRBJ1-2
D gene: TRBD1
V gene: TRBV6-6

CDR3 protein: CSAFPRGAPNQPQHF
CDR3 DNA: TGCAGTGCTTTCCCGAGGGGGGCACCCAATCAGCCCCAGCATTTT
clone size: once
J gene: TRBJ1-5
D gene: NA
V gene: TRBV20-1

CDR3 protein: CASSSVSTDTQYF
CDR3 DNA: TGTGCCAGCAGTTCGGTCAGCACAGATACGCAGTATTTT
clone size: many
J gene: TRBJ2-3
D gene: NA
V gene: TRBV12-3/TRBV12-4

CDR3 protein: CSASTREGGGYTF
CDR3 DNA: TGCAGTGCTAGTACCAGGGAAGGGGGTGGCTACACCTTC
clone size: NA
J gene: TRBJ1-2
D gene: NA
V gene: TRBV20-1

CDR3 protein: CASSLDGQCGSYNSPLHF
CDR3 DNA: TGTGCCAGCAGCTTAGATGGCCAGTGTGGCTCCTATAATTCACCCCTCCACTTT
clone size: NA
J gene: TRBJ1-6
D gene: NA
V gene: TRBV7-8

CDR3 protein: CASRDRGRTGELFF
CDR3 DNA: TGTGCCAGCAGGGACAGGGGTCGTACCGGGGAGCTGTTTTTT
clone size: once
J gene: TRBJ2-2
D gene: TRBD1
V gene: TRBV6-2/TRBV6-3

CDR3 protein: CASSWDRGGSGEQFF
CDR3 DNA: TGTGCCAGCTCATGGGACAGGGGAGGTAGCGGTGAGCAGTTCTTC
clone size: few
J gene: TRBJ2-1
D gene: TRBD1
V gene: TRBV18

CDR3 protein: CASRAYSGIQHF
CDR3 DNA: TGTGCCAGCCGGGCCTATTCCGGGATCCAGCATTTT
clone size: once
J gene: TRBJ1-5
D gene: NA
V gene: TRBV2

CDR3 protein: CASSQDSTDNSNQPQHF
CDR3 DNA: TGCGCCAGCAGCCAAGATTCGACAGATAATAGCAATCAGCCCCAGCATTTT
clone size: NA
J gene: TRBJ1-5
D gene: NA
V gene: TRBV4-3